The present entry profiles one T cell receptor (beta chain) with its context. Its matching antigen is unknown. The data stem from a study of cytomegalovirus exposure and HLA in healthy donors. Points from the study as a whole: Most subjects' HLA-A and HLA-B alleles were reportedly predicted from TCR beta sequences. In vitro assays verified that a few CMV-associated chains recognized CMV antigens specifically. It was about 150 TCR beta chains that were listed as cytomegalovirus-associated.

The PCR used 60 Vbeta and 13 Jbeta primers. Produced via immunoSEQ multiplex PCR; TCRdb's table is partial and in-frame only. In the table there are about 190,000 clones, roughly 80% of which are singletons. The CDR3 loop spans 11 amino acids. In germline, CDR1 is MNHEY, CDR2 SVGAGI. The chain recombines TRBV6-5 with TRBJ1-1; D uncertain. This TCR came from a man between 40 and 49 years old in good health and CMV-seropositive. Sample: PBMCs. The CDR3 nucleotides are TGTGTCATATTCTCGGAGGCTGAAGCTTTCTTT. As protein: CVIFSEAEAFF.